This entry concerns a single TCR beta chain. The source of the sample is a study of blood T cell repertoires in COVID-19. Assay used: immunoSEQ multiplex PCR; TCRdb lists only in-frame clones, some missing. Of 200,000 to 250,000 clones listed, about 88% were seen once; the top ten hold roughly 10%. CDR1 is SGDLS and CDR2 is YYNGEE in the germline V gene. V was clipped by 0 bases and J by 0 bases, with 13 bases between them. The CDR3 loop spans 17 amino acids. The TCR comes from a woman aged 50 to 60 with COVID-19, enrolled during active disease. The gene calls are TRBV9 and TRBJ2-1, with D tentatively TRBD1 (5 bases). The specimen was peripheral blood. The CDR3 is CASSVEGALSSYNEQFF. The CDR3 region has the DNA TGTGCCAGCAGCGTAGAAGGGGCCCTGAGCTCCTACAATGAGCAGTTCTTC. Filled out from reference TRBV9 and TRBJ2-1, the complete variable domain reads DSGVTQTPKHLITATGQRVTLRCSPRSGDLSVYWYQQSLDQGLQFLIQYYNGEERAKGNILERFSAQQFPDLHSELNLSSLELGDSALYFCASSVEGALSSYNEQFFGPGTRLTVL.